A selection of T cell receptor beta chains follows, all from one sample in a study of CD8 T cells in Susac syndrome. Using its own MiXCR run on the immunoSEQ multiplex PCR reads, TCRdb lists one record per CDR3 protein. The sample lists 400,000 to 550,000 distinct CDR3 sequences, 85% to 90% occurring once. Specimen: CD8+ T cells from PBMCs. The source is a human donor with multiple sclerosis. The CDR3 runs from the conserved cysteine through the conserved F or W. The D gene is left open where the match is weak. A clone size is listed for some rows: how often the clone was seen (once, few, many), or a class if it is expanded.

>NA|TRBV5-6|NA|TRBJ2-4
TGTGCCAGCAGCTTGTTGGACATTCAGTACTTC
CASSLLDIQYF
>NA|TRBV9|NA|TRBJ2-1
TGTGCCAGCAGCGAGGAAGGGGTCTCCTACAATGAGCAGTTCTTC
CASSEEGVSYNEQFF
>NA|TRBV6-5|NA|TRBJ2-1
TGTGCCAGCAGCACCCAGTGGAATGAGCGGTTCTTC
CASSTQWNERFF
>NA|TRBV29-1|NA|TRBJ2-1
TGCAGCGTCGAGCCCAGGCGCAATGAGCAGTTCTTC
CSVEPRRNEQFF
>TRBD2|TRBV9|NA|TRBJ2-1
TGTGCCAGCAGCATAGGACTAGAAAGCTACAATGAGCAGTTCTTC
CASSIGLESYNEQFF
>NA|TRBV20-1|NA|TRBJ2-1
TGCAGTGCTAGAGACGGGGTATGGCAGTTCTTC
CSARDGVWQFF
>NA|TRBV7-4|NA|TRBJ2-1
TGTGCCAGCAGCTTAGTTAGGCTCCCTGGGCTGCAGTTCTTC
CASSLVRLPGLQFF
>NA|TRBV30|NA|TRBJ2-1
TGTGCCTGGAGCCTCAACAATGAGCAGTTCTTC
CAWSLNNEQFF
>NA|TRBV12-3/TRBV12-4|NA|TRBJ1-2
TGTGCCAGCAGACTCCCAGTTAACTATGGCTACACCTTC
CASRLPVNYGYTF
>NA|TRBV24-1|NA|TRBJ2-1
TGTGCCACCAGTGATCGGGACTCCCCGACGGGATCCTACAATGAGCAGTTCTTC
CATSDRDSPTGSYNEQFF
>TRBD1|TRBV14|NA|TRBJ1-1
TGTGCCAGCAGCCACCACCTAAGGGGGCATAACACTGAAGCTTTCTTT
CASSHHLRGHNTEAFF
>TRBD2|TRBV7-9|NA|TRBJ2-1
TGTGCCAGCAGCTTACGGGCTAGCGGGGGGGACAATGAGCAGTTCTTC
CASSLRASGGDNEQFF
>TRBD2|TRBV7-7|few|TRBJ2-2
TGTGCTAGCAGCTTAGCAACTAGCGGGGGCAGCACCGGGGAGCTGTTTTTT
CASSLATSGGSTGELFF
>TRBD2|TRBV3-1|NA|TRBJ2-7
TGTGCCAGCAGCCAAGGGCCAGGCGGGAGGTCCTACGAGCAGTACTTC
CASSQGPGGRSYEQYF
>NA|TRBV7-8|NA|TRBJ2-1
TGTGCCAGCAGCTTACCGGGACCCCCTCCCGGGCAGTTCTTC
CASSLPGPPPGQFF
>TRBD1|TRBV6-5|NA|TRBJ2-1
TGTGCCAGCAGTTACCATCCGCCGGGACAGGGTTACAATGAGCAGTTCTTC
CASSYHPPGQGYNEQFF
>TRBD1|TRBV5-6|NA|TRBJ1-6
TGTGCCAGCAGCTTTCAGGGGGCAAATTCACCCCTCCACTTT
CASSFQGANSPLHF
>NA|TRBV9|NA|TRBJ2-2
TGTGCCAGCAGCCAGGGGCAGGCCGTCGGGGAGCTGTTTTTT
CASSQGQAVGELFF
>NA|TRBV4-1|NA|TRBJ1-2
TGCGCCAGCAGCTACGGACAGCTAACTCCTAACTATGGCTACACCTTC
CASSYGQLTPNYGYTF
>TRBD2|TRBV9|once|TRBJ2-1
TGTGCCAGCAGCGTAGCGGGACTACCCTCGCTGGATGAGCAGTTCTTC
CASSVAGLPSLDEQFF
>NA|TRBV11-2|few|TRBJ2-7
TGTGCCAGCAGCCTCTGGTCCCCTCCAGCAGGCACCTACGAGCAGTACTTC
CASSLWSPPAGTYEQYF
>TRBD1|TRBV5-1|NA|TRBJ2-1
TGCGCCAGCAGCTGGACAGGGGCCAATGAGCAGTTCTTC
CASSWTGANEQFF
>TRBD1|TRBV28|NA|TRBJ2-7
TGTGCCAGCAGTCGAAACCCAGGGACAGGGGACTACGAGCAGTACTTC
CASSRNPGTGDYEQYF
>NA|TRBV5-6|many|TRBJ2-3
TGTGCCAGCAGCTTAAGCACAGATACGCAGTATTTT
CASSLSTDTQYF
>NA|TRBV5-1|NA|TRBJ2-1
TGCGCCAGCAGGCCTTCCGGGTCAGGTAATGAGCAGTTCTTC
CASRPSGSGNEQFF
>NA|TRBV27|NA|TRBJ2-1
TGTGTTTGCGGGGCCAATGAGCAGTTCTTC
CVCGANEQFF
>NA|TRBV29-1|NA|TRBJ2-7
TGCAGCGTTGAAGGACCGGACTCCTACGAGCAGTACTTC
CSVEGPDSYEQYF
>TRBD1|TRBV10-1|once|TRBJ2-1
TGCGCCAGCAGTGAGCTGGGACAGGACGGCCCCTACAATGAGCAGTTCTTC
CASSELGQDGPYNEQFF
>NA|TRBV5-6|NA|TRBJ2-2
TGTGCCAGCAGCTTCGGAGGGGTCGGGGAGCTGTTTTTT
CASSFGGVGELFF
>NA|TRBV6-1|few|TRBJ1-5
TGTGCCAGCAGCTCCTATCAGCCCCAGCATTTT
CASSSYQPQHF
>NA|TRBV12-3/TRBV12-4|NA|TRBJ1-3
TGTGCCAGCAGCCCAGTTGCAGGAATAACTGGAAACACCATATATTTT
CASSPVAGITGNTIYF
>TRBD1|TRBV20-1|NA|TRBJ2-7
TGCAGTGCCCGGAACGACAGGGGCGTCTACGAGCAGTACTTC
CSARNDRGVYEQYF
>NA|TRBV12-3/TRBV12-4|NA|TRBJ2-7
TGTGCCAGCAGCCCCGGCGAGGTGGGCGAGCAGTACTTC
CASSPGEVGEQYF
>TRBD1|TRBV27|NA|TRBJ1-2
TGTGCCAGCAGTTTCGGGCAGGGGGTTGGCTACACCTTC
CASSFGQGVGYTF
>NA|TRBV5-1|NA|TRBJ2-2
TGCGCCAGCAGCTTACTGGAGGAAGGCGGGGAGCTGTTTTTT
CASSLLEEGGELFF
>TRBD1|TRBV7-6|NA|TRBJ2-7
TGTGCCAGCAGCTGGACAGGGTTGGACGAGCAGTACTTC
CASSWTGLDEQYF
>TRBD1|TRBV6-6|NA|TRBJ1-4
TGTGCCAGCAGTCGACACAGGGGGATTAATGAAAAACTGTTTTTT
CASSRHRGINEKLFF
>NA|TRBV19|NA|TRBJ1-1
TGTGCCAGTAGGCTCTTCCCGGGGGTGAACACTGAAGCTTTCTTT
CASRLFPGVNTEAFF
>TRBD1|TRBV30|NA|TRBJ1-2
TGTGCCTGGAGGGAGGGGGCAGGAGACTATGGCTACACCTTC
CAWREGAGDYGYTF
>NA|TRBV12-3/TRBV12-4|NA|TRBJ1-1
TGTGCCAGCAGACGTGACAGGCCGACCTTCGAAGCTTTCTTT
CASRRDRPTFEAFF
>NA|TRBV14|NA|TRBJ2-7
TGTGCCAGCAGCCAATCTCTAGGGTTTTCCTACGAGCAGTACTTC
CASSQSLGFSYEQYF
>NA|TRBV30|once|TRBJ2-7
TGTGCCTGGACGTTTGGGGCCGGCTACGAGCAGTACTTC
CAWTFGAGYEQYF
>NA|TRBV5-1|NA|TRBJ2-5
TGCGCCAGCAGCGCCTCCCTGGGGCTGATAGTCAAGTCAGAGACCCAGTACTTC
CASSASLGLIVKSETQYF
>TRBD1|TRBV2|NA|TRBJ1-2
TGTGCCAGCAGTGAAACAACAGGGGGCGCAGGTGGCTACACCTTC
CASSETTGGAGGYTF
>NA|TRBV30|NA|TRBJ2-2
TGTACCTGTTGGGGGAGAAACGCCGGGGAGCTGTTTTTT
CTCWGRNAGELFF
>NA|TRBV2|NA|TRBJ1-2
TGTGCCAGCAGTGGCGCGGAGAGAGGGGCTTACTATGGCTACACCTTC
CASSGAERGAYYGYTF
>NA|TRBV19|few|TRBJ1-1
TGTGCCAGCCGGGAAAGAAGTGAAGCTTTCTTT
CASRERSEAFF
>NA|TRBV12-3/TRBV12-4|NA|TRBJ2-3
TGTGCCAGCAGTTTAGGCCCGACGGGGGCTACCACAGATACGCAGTATTTT
CASSLGPTGATTDTQYF
>NA|TRBV7-6|NA|TRBJ1-4
TGTGCCAGCAGCGATCGAAGCAGGCCAGAAAAACTGTTTTTT
CASSDRSRPEKLFF
>NA|TRBV28|NA|TRBJ1-5
TGTGCCAGCAGTTTATGGAGGCGTATCGGGCCAAGGGCCCAGCATTTT
CASSLWRRIGPRAQHF
>NA|TRBV20-1|NA|TRBJ2-2
TGCAGTGCTAGAGATTCCCTAGCTGAGACCGGGGAGCTGTTTTTT
CSARDSLAETGELFF
>NA|TRBV3-1|NA|TRBJ1-6
TGTGCCAGCACCCAAAACGGGGAGTTTCGTAATTCACCCCTCCACTTT
CASTQNGEFRNSPLHF
>NA|TRBV10-1|once|TRBJ2-3
TGCGCCAGCAGTGAGTCTCTCCGATGGATCACAGATACGCAGTATTTT
CASSESLRWITDTQYF
>NA|TRBV5-1|once|TRBJ1-1
TGCGCCAGCAGCTTGACAGGGTCGAACACTGAAGCTTTCTTT
CASSLTGSNTEAFF
>NA|TRBV12-3/TRBV12-4|once|TRBJ1-1
TGTGCCAGCAGCTGGGGGAGTGAAGCTTTCTTT
CASSWGSEAFF
>NA|TRBV10-3|NA|TRBJ1-4
TGTGCCACCTCGAGCGGTGAAAAACTGTTTTTT
CATSSGEKLFF
>NA|TRBV12-3/TRBV12-4|NA|TRBJ1-1
TGTGCCAGCAGTTTCATGGCAGAGAACACTGAAGCTTTCTTT
CASSFMAENTEAFF
>NA|TRBV24-1|NA|TRBJ2-2
TGTGCCACCAGTTCTTCTGCTGGGGGAAAGGAGGACGGGGAGCTGTTTTTT
CATSSSAGGKEDGELFF
>TRBD2|TRBV10-2|NA|TRBJ2-5
TGCGCCAGCAGTGAGTCAACTAGCGGGAGGAAACAGCAAGAGACCCAGTACTTC
CASSESTSGRKQQETQYF